The clone carrying this T cell receptor beta chain has a handful of counts. These data come from a study of blood T cell repertoires in COVID-19. Study information: Some COVID-19 samples were acute and others convalescent; all came from the United States, Italy and Spain.

Per the authors' pipeline: How many nucleated cells were present was estimated from reference gene primer amplification. This table comes from immunoSEQ multiplex PCR, and its TCRdb copy is limited to in-frame clones, with some not included. V, J and clone size reflect that table, while D and trimming were determined from the DNA. The repertoire holds hundreds of thousands of clones, with more than 80% as singletons. Material for sequencing was peripheral blood. The TCR sequence derives from a woman of 80 years or more with acute or convalescent COVID-19.

CDR3 bases: TGTGCCAGCAGCTTACGCCGGGATGAGGTGGCTCCTAACTATGGCTACACCTTC. It is translated as CASSLRRDEVAPNYGYTF. The chain links TRBV7-9 to TRBJ1-2; D ambiguous. CDR3 length equals 18 residues. V gave up 2 bases and J gave up 0 bases, with 19 bases separating them. Germline V gives CDR1 SEHNR, CDR2 FQNEAQ (reference sequence).